Listed here are 25 T cell receptor beta chains from one sample, sequenced in a study of blood T cell repertoires in COVID-19. This table comes from immunoSEQ multiplex PCR, and its TCRdb copy is limited to in-frame clones, with some not included. Of roughly 250,000 clones detected, roughly 85% appear once; the ten largest clones hold roughly 4%. Sequenced: PBMCs or T cells enriched from blood (not recorded which). All receptors derive from a woman under 40 who had recovered from COVID-19.

For the CDR3, the DNA is TGTGCCAGCAGCTTGGACAGGTTATTCAATGGCTACACCTTC. Its translation is CASSLDRLFNGYTF. The rearrangement uses TRBV5-5 and TRBJ1-2; possibly TRBD1 for D (5 bases). The CDR3 extends over 14 amino acids. Germline V gene data show CDR1 as SGHKS and CDR2 as YYEKEE (reference sequence). The germline V and J ends were trimmed by 0 bases and 6 bases, with 12 bases remaining between them.

The V gene is TRBV7-8, the J gene TRBJ1-5; the D gene is possibly TRBD1 (5 bases). The CDR3 totals 15 residues. Germline CDR1 and CDR2: SGHVS and FQNEAQ. Trimming shortened V by 5 bases and J by 2 bases, and 13 bases separated the two germline ends. The CDR3 DNA reads TGTGCCAGCAGCATCAGGGCGGCGGGCAATCAGCCCCAGCATTTT. Its translation: CASSIRAAGNQPQHF. The whole variable domain, filled in from reference TRBV7-8 and TRBJ1-5, reads GAGVSQSPRYKVAKRGQDVALRCDPISGHVSLFWYQQALGQGPEFLTYFQNEAQLDKSGLPSDRFFAERPEGSVSTLKIQRTQQEDSAVYLCASSIRAAGNQPQHFGDGTRLSIL.

The rearrangement links TRBV7-9 to TRBJ2-7; D is perhaps TRBD1 (6 bases). Germline loops: CDR1 SEHNR, CDR2 FQNEAQ (reference sequence). This CDR3 is 14 amino acids long. V gave up 3 bases and J gave up 4 bases, with 13 bases separating them. The CDR3 region is CASSFPNREYEQYF. CDR3 nucleotides: TGTGCCAGCAGCTTCCCTAACAGGGAGTACGAGCAGTACTTC.

The genes are TRBV4-1 and TRBJ2-1, with 8 bases that match TRBD1. This CDR3 comprises 17 residues. Germline CDR1 and CDR2: MGHRA and YSYEKL. The junction had 4 bases not matched to a gene; V was cut back by 0 bases and J by 0 bases. The CDR3 DNA is TGCGCCAGCAGCCAAGATCACAGGGGGGCCTCCTACAATGAGCAGTTCTTC. Translating gives CASSQDHRGASYNEQFF.

CDR3 nucleotides: TGCGCCAGCAGCCAAGATAACAGGCTGGGAAACACCATATATTTT. This codes for CASSQDNRLGNTIYF. The rearrangement links TRBV4-1 to TRBJ1-3, with D perhaps TRBD1 (5 bases). V shed 0 bases and J shed 4 bases, with 10 bases lying between them. The CDR3 runs 15 residues. Germline assignment: CDR1 MGHRA and CDR2 YSYEKL.

The gene calls are TRBV6-5 and TRBJ1-5; weak D call: TRBD1 (5 bases). Germline lookup yields CDR1 MNHEY and CDR2 SVGAGI. This CDR3 spans 13 amino acids. V dropped 5 bases and J dropped 8 bases, with 13 bases sitting between them. Here the CDR3 reads CASSHGGGEPQHF. The CDR3 DNA reads as TGTGCCAGCAGTCATGGGGGAGGGGAGCCCCAGCATTTT.

The chain couples TRBV6-5 to TRBJ2-7; D might be TRBD1 (6 bases). Germline loops: CDR1 MNHEY, CDR2 SVGAGI. Trimming took off 3 bases at V and 2 bases at J, with 11 bases between the two ends. The CDR3 has 14 amino acids. The CDR3 DNA sequence: TGTGCCAGCAGTTATGAGGACAGCACCTACGAGCAGTACTTC. It yields the protein CASSYEDSTYEQYF.

The J gene is TRBJ1-6, the V gene TRBV7-6; a possible D gene is TRBD1 (5 bases). This CDR3 is 14 amino acids long. V lost 6 bases to trimming and J lost 6 bases, with 12 bases between them. Germline assignment: CDR1 SGHVS and CDR2 FNYEAQ. CDR3 nucleotide sequence: TGTGCCAGCAGTGCGACAGCTAGTAATTCACCCCTCCACTTT. It codes for CASSATASNSPLHF.

This clone was observed a handful of times. V usage is TRBV13 and J usage is TRBJ2-1, with 10 bases that match TRBD1. Germline V CDR1 and CDR2: PRHDT, FYEKMQ (reference sequence). CDR3 length: 17 amino acids. V dropped 5 bases and J dropped 5; count of bases not matched to a gene: 12. In nucleotides, the CDR3 is TGTGCCAGCAGCCAGACAGACAGGGGGCGCAGAGACAATGAGCAGTTCTTC. It encodes CASSQTDRGRRDNEQFF.

V usage is TRBV20-1 and J usage is TRBJ2-3; 12 nucleotides agree with TRBD2. Losses at the gene ends were 3 bases for V and 7 bases for J; bases not matched to a gene: 11. The CDR3 is 16 residues long. Germline lookup yields CDR1 DFQATT and CDR2 SNEGSKA (reference sequence). For the CDR3, the DNA is TGCAGTGCTAGTCCCACGACTAGCGGGAGCTCAAATACGCAGTATTTT. Residues: CSASPTTSGSSNTQYF.

The chain couples TRBV19 to TRBJ1-5; D is perhaps TRBD1 (5 bases). The CDR3 covers 12 residues. CDR1 is LNHDA and CDR2 is SQIVND in the germline V gene (reference sequence). Trimming took 6 bases from V and 5 from J, leaving 8 bases between them. The DNA of the CDR3 is TGTGCCAGTAGAGACAGAGATCAGCCCCAGCATTTT. It translates to CASRDRDQPQHF.

The rearrangement links TRBV7-9 to TRBJ1-1; no clear D gene. V dropped 3 bases and J dropped 6 bases, with 8 bases sitting between them. This CDR3 has 12 residues. Germline V gene sequence: CDR1 SEHNR, CDR2 FQNEAQ (reference sequence). CDR3 loop: CASSFGGSEAFF. CDR3 nucleotide sequence: TGTGCCAGCAGCTTTGGAGGGTCTGAAGCTTTCTTT. Full variable domain (outside the CDR3, taken from reference TRBV7-9 and TRBJ1-1): DTGVSQNPRHKITKRGQNVTFRCDPISEHNRLYWYRQTLGQGPEFLTYFQNEAQLEKSRLLSDRFSAERPKGSFSTLEIQRTEQGDSAMYLCASSFGGSEAFFGQGTRLTVV.

In this sample, this clone turned up once. The rearrangement uses TRBV30 and TRBJ2-2; the D gene is possibly TRBD2 (5 bases). The CDR3 extends over 13 amino acids. Between the trimmed V and J ends, which lost 2 bases and 6 bases, there was a span of 10 bases. Germline V gene sequence: CDR1 GTSNPN, CDR2 SVGIG (reference sequence). CDR3 protein: CAWSFGVSGELFF. CDR3 nucleotide sequence: TGTGCCTGGAGTTTCGGGGTTTCCGGGGAGCTGTTTTTT. Full variable domain (rest looked up from reference TRBV30 and TRBJ2-2): SQTIHQWPATLVQPVGSPLSLECTVEGTSNPNLYWYRQAAGRGLQLLFYSVGIGQISSEVPQNLSASRPQDRQFILSSKKLLLSDSGFYLCAWSFGVSGELFFGEGSRLTVL.

The gene calls are TRBV7-8 and TRBJ2-7; D possibly corresponds to TRBD1 (6 bases). The CDR3 is made up of 14 amino acids. V lost 2 bases to trimming and J lost 8 bases, with 16 bases between them. The germline CDR1 and CDR2 sequences are SGHVS and FQNEAQ. The DNA of the CDR3 is TGTGCCAGCAGCTTAACTACTCAAGGGACAAAGCAGTACTTC. This codes for CASSLTTQGTKQYF.

This clone was counted between two and nine times. The chain recombines TRBV18 with TRBJ2-7, with TRBD2 as a possible D gene (6 bases). The CDR3 is 15 residues long. CDR1 KGHSH and CDR2 LQKENI come from the germline V gene. V lost 6 bases and J 7 bases, leaving 22 bases between the germline ends. The CDR3 bases are TGTGCCAGCTCCCCATCAGGAGGGACTTTGAGGGAGCAGTACTTC. The encoded protein is CASSPSGGTLREQYF.

Only one count was recorded for this clone. The chain links TRBV9 to TRBJ2-1; TRBD2 agrees at 12 bases. Germline lookup yields CDR1 SGDLS and CDR2 YYNGEE. Trimming at V came to 3 bases and at J to 3 bases, leaving 13 bases not matched to a gene. The CDR3 extends over 19 amino acids. This CDR3 reads CASSATSGRGRGIYNEQFF. For the CDR3, the DNA is TGTGCCAGCAGCGCGACTAGCGGGAGAGGGCGGGGTATCTACAATGAGCAGTTCTTC. The full variable domain, with the rest looked up from reference TRBV9 and TRBJ2-1, is DSGVTQTPKHLITATGQRVTLRCSPRSGDLSVYWYQQSLDQGLQFLIQYYNGEERAKGNILERFSAQQFPDLHSELNLSSLELGDSALYFCASSATSGRGRGIYNEQFFGPGTRLTVL.

The gene calls are TRBV5-1 and TRBJ2-3, with D possibly TRBD2 on 6 matching bases. CDR1 is SGHRS and CDR2 is YFSETQ in the germline V gene. Trimming pared 1 base from V and 4 bases from J, leaving 13 bases between. The CDR3 is 15 residues long. Written as DNA, the CDR3 is TGCGCCAGCAGCTTGCAGGGAGGTCGCGCAGATACGCAGTATTTT. Its translation is CASSLQGGRADTQYF.

This chain connects TRBV7-9 to TRBJ1-4; tentative D call: TRBD1 (6 bases). The CDR3 contains 15 residues. In germline, CDR1 is SEHNR, CDR2 FQNEAQ (reference sequence). With 5 bases removed from V and 8 bases from J, the gap between germline ends came to 18 bases. CDR3 residues: CASSDKQGMDEKLFF. In DNA form, the CDR3 reads TGTGCCAGCAGCGACAAACAGGGTATGGACGAAAAACTGTTTTTT.

A few counts support this clone. Here the CDR3 reads CASSYDRFSGNYGYTF. The DNA of the CDR3 is TGCGCCAGCAGCTACGACAGGTTCTCGGGAAACTATGGCTACACCTTC. The V gene is TRBV5-1, the J gene TRBJ1-2, with a weak D call TRBD1 (6 bases). In germline, CDR1 is SGHRS, CDR2 YFSETQ. The CDR3 is 16 residues long. The V and J ends lost 3 bases and 2 bases respectively, with 17 bases between them.

The chain couples TRBV5-6 to TRBJ2-2; D is perhaps TRBD2 (6 bases). CDR1 is SGHDT, CDR2 YYEEEE, per germline. The CDR3 covers 14 residues. V lost 3 bases and J 4 bases, leaving 10 bases between the germline ends. The CDR3 region is CASSSGTLTGELFF. The CDR3 nucleotides are TGTGCCAGCAGCTCTGGGACTCTCACCGGGGAGCTGTTTTTT.

This chain links TRBV15 with TRBJ2-1; 8 positions match TRBD1. Per the germline V gene, CDR1 is LNHNV and CDR2 is YYDKDF (reference sequence). The CDR3 consists of 17 residues. V gave up 1 base and J gave up 3 bases; unmatched junction bases: 8. CDR3 coding DNA: TGTGCCACCAGCAGAGCCAGACGACAGGGGATCTACAATGAGCAGTTCTTC. This translates into CATSRARRQGIYNEQFF.

The rearrangement uses TRBV19 and TRBJ2-7; 7 bases line up with TRBD2. Germline V lookup: CDR1 LNHDA, CDR2 SQIVND (reference sequence). Trimming took 7 bases from V and 2 from J; bases not matched to a gene: 8. CDR3 length: 14 residues. The CDR3 coding sequence is TGTGCCAGTATAGGGAGCGGGGCCCCCTACGAGCAGTACTTC. Protein: CASIGSGAPYEQYF.

V gene TRBV28 combines with J gene TRBJ1-2, with D possibly TRBD1 on 5 matching bases. Between the trimmed V and J ends, which lost 3 bases and 4 bases, there was a span of 15 bases. This CDR3 has 15 residues. Germline CDR1 MDHEN, CDR2 SYDVKM. CDR3 sequence: CASSFVQGFSYGYTF. Written as DNA, the CDR3 is TGTGCCAGCAGTTTCGTTCAGGGATTTTCCTATGGCTACACCTTC.

This sequence joins TRBV5-6 and TRBJ2-7; 7 bases are a match to TRBD1. Germline-derived CDR1 and CDR2 are SGHDT and YYEEEE. The CDR3 extends over 15 amino acids. After removal of 4 bases from V and 2 bases from J, the junction contained 9 bases not matched to a gene. The CDR3 protein is CASSGGQANTYEQYF. CDR3 in DNA: TGTGCCAGCAGCGGAGGACAGGCCAACACCTACGAGCAGTACTTC.

The chain links TRBV3-1 (or the pseudogene TRBV3-2) to TRBJ1-5; D gene ambiguous. The germline gives CDR1 LGHDT, CDR2 YNNKEL (reference sequence). CDR3 length: 15 amino acids. The V end was cut by 1 base, the J end by 0 bases, with 7 bases between. Written as DNA, the CDR3 is TGTGCCAGCAGCCAAGGGGCTCTTAGCAATCAGCCCCAGCATTTT. This codes for CASSQGALSNQPQHF.